This T cell receptor beta chain was sequenced in a study of CD8 T cells in ankylosing spondylitis. TCRdb reprocessed the 5' RACE reads via MiXCR and lists one record per CDR3 protein. Counted here are 200,000 or so distinct CDR3 sequences, roughly 18% occurring once; the ten biggest clones make up around 4.5%. This clonotype was detected a few times. V gave up 2 bases and J gave up 4 bases, with 14 bases separating them. Looked up from germline, CDR1 is SGHNT and CDR2 is YENEEA. There are 16 residues in the CDR3. The sample comprised blood, either unsorted or a sorted T cell fraction (not recorded which). This chain uses TRBV11-3 with TRBJ2-2; a possible D gene is TRBD2 (6 bases). The source is a male donor aged 10-35 years with ankylosing spondylitis or in good health (not recorded which). The CDR3 is CASSLLGTYITGELFF. DNA of the CDR3: TGTGCCAGCAGCTTACTCGGGACTTACATCACCGGGGAGCTGTTTTTT.